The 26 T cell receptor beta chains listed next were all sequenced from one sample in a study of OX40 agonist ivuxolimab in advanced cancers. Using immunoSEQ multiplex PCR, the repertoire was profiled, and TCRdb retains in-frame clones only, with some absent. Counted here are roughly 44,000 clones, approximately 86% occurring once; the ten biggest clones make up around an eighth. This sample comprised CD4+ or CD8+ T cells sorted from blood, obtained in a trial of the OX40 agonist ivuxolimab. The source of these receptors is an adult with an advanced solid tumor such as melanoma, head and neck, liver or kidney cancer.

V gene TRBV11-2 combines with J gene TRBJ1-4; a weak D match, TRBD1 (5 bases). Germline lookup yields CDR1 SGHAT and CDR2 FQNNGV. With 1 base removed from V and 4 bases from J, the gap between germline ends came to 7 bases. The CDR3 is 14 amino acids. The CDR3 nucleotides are TGTGCCAGCAGCTTAGGCAGGGATAATGAAAAACTGTTTTTT. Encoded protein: CASSLGRDNEKLFF.

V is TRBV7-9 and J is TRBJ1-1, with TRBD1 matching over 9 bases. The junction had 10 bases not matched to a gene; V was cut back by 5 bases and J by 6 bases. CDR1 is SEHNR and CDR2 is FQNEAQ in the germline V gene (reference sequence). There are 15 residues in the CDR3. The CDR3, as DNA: TGTGCCAGCAGCGGGAGGACAGGGGCGACCGCTGAAGCTTTCTTT. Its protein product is CASSGRTGATAEAFF.

The CDR3 protein is CASSSQGPSSYNEQFF. CDR3 nucleotides: TGTGCCAGCAGCTCACAGGGCCCGAGCTCCTACAATGAGCAGTTCTTC. The rearrangement joins TRBV7-8 to TRBJ2-1; a weak D match, TRBD1 (6 bases). V lost 4 bases and J lost 0, with 13 bases in between. This CDR3 spans 16 amino acids. Germline CDR1 SGHVS, CDR2 FQNEAQ.

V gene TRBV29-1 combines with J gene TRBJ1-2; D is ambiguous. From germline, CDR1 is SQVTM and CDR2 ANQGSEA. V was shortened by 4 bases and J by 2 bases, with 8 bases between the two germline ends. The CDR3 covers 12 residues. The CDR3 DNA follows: TGCAGCGTTGTCAGTCCGAACTATGGCTACACCTTC. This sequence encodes CSVVSPNYGYTF. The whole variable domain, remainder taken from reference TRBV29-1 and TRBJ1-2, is SAVISQKPSRDICQRGTSLTIQCQVDSQVTMMFWYRQQPGQSLTLIATANQGSEATYESGFVIDKFPISRPNLTFSTLTVSNMSPEDSSIYLCSVVSPNYGYTFGSGTRLTVV.

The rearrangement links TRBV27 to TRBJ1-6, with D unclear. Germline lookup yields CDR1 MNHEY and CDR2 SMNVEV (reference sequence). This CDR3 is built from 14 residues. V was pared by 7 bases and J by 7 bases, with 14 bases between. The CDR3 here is CASTFAEGNSPLHF. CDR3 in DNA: TGTGCCAGCACTTTCGCGGAGGGAAATTCACCCCTCCACTTT.

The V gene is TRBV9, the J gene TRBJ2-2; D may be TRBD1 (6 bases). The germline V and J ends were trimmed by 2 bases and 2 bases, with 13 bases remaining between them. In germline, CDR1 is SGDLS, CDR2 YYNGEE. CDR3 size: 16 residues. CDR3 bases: TGTGCCAGCAGCGTTCCCGGGACAACTAACACCGGGGAGCTGTTTTTT. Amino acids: CASSVPGTTNTGELFF. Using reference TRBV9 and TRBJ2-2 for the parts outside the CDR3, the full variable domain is DSGVTQTPKHLITATGQRVTLRCSPRSGDLSVYWYQQSLDQGLQFLIQYYNGEERAKGNILERFSAQQFPDLHSELNLSSLELGDSALYFCASSVPGTTNTGELFFGEGSRLTVL.

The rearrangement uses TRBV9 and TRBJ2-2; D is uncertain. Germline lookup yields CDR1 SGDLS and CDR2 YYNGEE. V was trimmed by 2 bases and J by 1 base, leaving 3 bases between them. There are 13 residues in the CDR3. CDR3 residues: CASSVGNTGELFF. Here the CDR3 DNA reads TGTGCCAGCAGCGTCGGGAACACCGGGGAGCTGTTTTTT.

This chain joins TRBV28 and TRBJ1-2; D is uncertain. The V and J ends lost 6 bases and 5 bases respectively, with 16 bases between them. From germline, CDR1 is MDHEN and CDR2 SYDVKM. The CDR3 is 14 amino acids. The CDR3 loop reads CASRLLGRSYGYTF. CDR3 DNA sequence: TGTGCCAGCAGGCTACTAGGACGGAGTTATGGCTACACCTTC.

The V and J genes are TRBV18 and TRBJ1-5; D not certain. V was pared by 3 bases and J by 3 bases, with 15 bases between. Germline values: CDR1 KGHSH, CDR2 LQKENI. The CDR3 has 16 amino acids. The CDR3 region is CASSPRPAVPNQPQHF. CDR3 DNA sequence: TGTGCCAGCTCACCCCGTCCCGCCGTCCCCAATCAGCCCCAGCATTTT.

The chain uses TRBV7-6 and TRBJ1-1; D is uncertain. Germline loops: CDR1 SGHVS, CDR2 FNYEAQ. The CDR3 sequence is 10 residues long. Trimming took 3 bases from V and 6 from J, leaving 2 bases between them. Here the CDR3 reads CASSLAEAFF. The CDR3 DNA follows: TGTGCCAGCAGCTTGGCTGAAGCTTTCTTT.

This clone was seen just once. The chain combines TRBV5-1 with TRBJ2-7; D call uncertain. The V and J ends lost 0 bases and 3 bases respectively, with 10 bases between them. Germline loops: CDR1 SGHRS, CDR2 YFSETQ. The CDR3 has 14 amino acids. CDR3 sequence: CASSLAPGLYEQYF. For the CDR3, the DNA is TGCGCCAGCAGCTTGGCCCCTGGGCTCTACGAGCAGTACTTC.

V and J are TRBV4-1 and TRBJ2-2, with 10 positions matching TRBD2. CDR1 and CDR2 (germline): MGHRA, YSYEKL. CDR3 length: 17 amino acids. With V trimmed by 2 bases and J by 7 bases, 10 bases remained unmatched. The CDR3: CASSQYVASGGNGELFF. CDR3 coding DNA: TGCGCCAGCAGCCAATATGTGGCTAGCGGGGGCAACGGGGAGCTGTTTTTT.

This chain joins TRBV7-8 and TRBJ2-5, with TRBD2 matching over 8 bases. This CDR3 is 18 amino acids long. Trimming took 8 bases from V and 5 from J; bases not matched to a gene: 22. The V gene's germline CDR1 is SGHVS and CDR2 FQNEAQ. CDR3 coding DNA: TGTGCCAGCCAGCTTCTAGGAGGCGGGGGGACTCTCTCGGAGACCCAGTACTTC. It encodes CASQLLGGGGTLSETQYF.

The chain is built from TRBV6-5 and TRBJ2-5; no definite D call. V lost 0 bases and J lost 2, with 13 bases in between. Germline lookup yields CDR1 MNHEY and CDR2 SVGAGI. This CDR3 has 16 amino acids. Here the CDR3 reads CASSYSMDEMQETQYF. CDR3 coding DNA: TGTGCCAGCAGTTACTCGATGGATGAGATGCAAGAGACCCAGTACTTC.

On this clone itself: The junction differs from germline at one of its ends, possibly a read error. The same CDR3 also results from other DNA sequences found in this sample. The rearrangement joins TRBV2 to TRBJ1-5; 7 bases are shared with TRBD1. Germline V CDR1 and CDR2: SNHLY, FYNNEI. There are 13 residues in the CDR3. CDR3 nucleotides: TGTGCTAGCAGTGACAGGGCACGGCAGCCCCAGCATTTT. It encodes CASSDRARQPQHF.

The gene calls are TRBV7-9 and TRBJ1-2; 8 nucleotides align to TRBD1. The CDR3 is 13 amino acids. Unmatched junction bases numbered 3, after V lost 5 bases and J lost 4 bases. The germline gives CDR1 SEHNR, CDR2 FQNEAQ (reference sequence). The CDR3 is CASSGQGFYGYTF. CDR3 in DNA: TGTGCCAGCAGCGGACAGGGCTTCTATGGCTACACCTTC. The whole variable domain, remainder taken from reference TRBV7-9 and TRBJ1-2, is DTGVSQNPRHKITKRGQNVTFRCDPISEHNRLYWYRQTLGQGPEFLTYFQNEAQLEKSRLLSDRFSAERPKGSFSTLEIQRTEQGDSAMYLCASSGQGFYGYTFGSGTRLTVV.

The CDR3 sequence is CASSLGPGTGQNEKLFF. The CDR3, as DNA: TGTGCCAGCAGCTTAGGTCCGGGGACGGGCCAAAATGAAAAACTGTTTTTT. V and J are TRBV11-2 and TRBJ1-4, with D perhaps TRBD1 (5 bases). This CDR3 has 17 amino acids. The germline V gene encodes CDR1 SGHAT and CDR2 FQNNGV. Trimming stripped 1 base from V and 5 bases from J, with 17 bases between. The variable domain in full, with the rest retrieved from reference TRBV11-2 and TRBJ1-4, is EAGVAQSPRYKIIEKRQSVAFWCNPISGHATLYWYQQILGQGPKLLIQFQNNGVVDDSQLPKDRFSAERLKGVDSTLKIQPAKLEDSAVYLCASSLGPGTGQNEKLFFGSGTQLSVL.

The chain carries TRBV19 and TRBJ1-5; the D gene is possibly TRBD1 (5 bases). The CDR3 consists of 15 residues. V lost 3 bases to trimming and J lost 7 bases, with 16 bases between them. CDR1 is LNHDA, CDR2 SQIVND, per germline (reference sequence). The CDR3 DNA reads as TGTGCCAGTAGTATCTTCGGCGATGGGGGACAGCCCCAGCATTTT. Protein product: CASSIFGDGGQPQHF.

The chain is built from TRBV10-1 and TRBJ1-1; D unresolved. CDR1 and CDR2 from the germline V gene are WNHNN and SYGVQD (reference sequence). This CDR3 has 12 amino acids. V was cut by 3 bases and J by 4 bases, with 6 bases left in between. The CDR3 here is CASSDLGTEAFF. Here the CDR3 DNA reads TGCGCCAGCAGTGACTTGGGCACTGAAGCTTTCTTT.

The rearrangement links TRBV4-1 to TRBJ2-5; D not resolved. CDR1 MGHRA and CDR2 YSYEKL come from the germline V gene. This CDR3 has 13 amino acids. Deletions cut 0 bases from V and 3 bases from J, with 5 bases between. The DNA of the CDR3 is TGCGCCAGCAGCCAAGATAAAGAAGAGACCCAGTACTTC. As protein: CASSQDKEETQYF.

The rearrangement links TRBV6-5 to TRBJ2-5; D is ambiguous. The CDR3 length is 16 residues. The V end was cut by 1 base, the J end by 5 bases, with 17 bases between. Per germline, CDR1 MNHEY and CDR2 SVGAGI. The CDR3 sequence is CASSYFLGPGEETQYF. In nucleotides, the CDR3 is TGTGCCAGCAGTTACTTTCTTGGACCCGGAGAGGAGACCCAGTACTTC.

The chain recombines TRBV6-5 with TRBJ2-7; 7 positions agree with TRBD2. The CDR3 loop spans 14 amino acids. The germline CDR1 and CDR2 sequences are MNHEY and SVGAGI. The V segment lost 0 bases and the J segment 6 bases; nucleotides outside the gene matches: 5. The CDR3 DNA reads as TGTGCCAGCAGTTACTCTGGGACTACAAGCGAGCAGTACTTC. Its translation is CASSYSGTTSEQYF.

CDR3 sequence: CASSLGGLRQPQHF. The CDR3 region has the DNA TGTGCCAGCAGTTTAGGAGGGTTAAGACAGCCCCAGCATTTT. This chain joins TRBV27 and TRBJ1-5; D is undetermined. The ends were cut back, 2 bases at V and 7 bases at J, with 12 bases in the middle. Per the germline V gene, CDR1 is MNHEY and CDR2 is SMNVEV (reference sequence). The CDR3 totals 14 residues.

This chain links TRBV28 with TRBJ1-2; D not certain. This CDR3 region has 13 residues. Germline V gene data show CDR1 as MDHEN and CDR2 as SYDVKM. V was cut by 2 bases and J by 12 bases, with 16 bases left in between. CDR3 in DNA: TGTGCCAGCAGTTTACCCGATGGTGAGGTCAACACCTTC. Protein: CASSLPDGEVNTF.

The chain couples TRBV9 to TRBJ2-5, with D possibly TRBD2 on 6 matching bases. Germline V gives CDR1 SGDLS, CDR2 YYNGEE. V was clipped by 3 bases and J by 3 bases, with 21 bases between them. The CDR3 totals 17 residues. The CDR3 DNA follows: TGTGCCAGCAGCGCCCCCGGGAGCAGGGCCGGTAAAGAGACCCAGTACTTC. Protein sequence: CASSAPGSRAGKETQYF. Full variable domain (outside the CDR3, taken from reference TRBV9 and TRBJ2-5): DSGVTQTPKHLITATGQRVTLRCSPRSGDLSVYWYQQSLDQGLQFLIQYYNGEERAKGNILERFSAQQFPDLHSELNLSSLELGDSALYFCASSAPGSRAGKETQYFGPGTRLLVL.

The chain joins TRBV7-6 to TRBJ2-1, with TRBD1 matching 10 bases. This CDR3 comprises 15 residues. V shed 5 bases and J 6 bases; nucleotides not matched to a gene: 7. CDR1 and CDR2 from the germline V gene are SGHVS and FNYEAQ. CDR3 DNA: TGTGCCAGCAGCCCTAGACAGGGGGCTGTCAATGAGCAGTTCTTC. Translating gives CASSPRQGAVNEQFF. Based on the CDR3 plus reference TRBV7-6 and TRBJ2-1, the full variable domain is GAGVSQSPRYKVTKRGQDVALRCDPISGHVSLYWYRQALGQGPEFLTYFNYEAQQDKSGLPNDRFSAERPEGSISTLTIQRTEQRDSAMYRCASSPRQGAVNEQFFGPGTRLTVL.